This entry concerns a single TCR beta chain. Its antigen is undetermined. The data are from a study of T cell responses to AZD1222 COVID-19 vaccine. Broader study findings: Reportedly, nearly half the spike-specific TCRs target unmutated variant regions. Donor demographics were predominantly white British with a female majority; clonal diversity may be underestimated. Seropositive status at baseline applied to only a handful of AZD1222 recipients. In all cases, repertoires were sampled only after the peak T cell response.

The V gene's germline CDR1 is MNHEY and CDR2 SVGAGI. This CDR3 is built from 12 residues. Germline trimming cut 5 bases from V and 7 bases from J; bases unmatched to any gene: 1. TCRdb's table, derived via immunoSEQ multiplex PCR, lists solely in-frame clones and lacks some. The sample yields 120,000 to 150,000 clones, approximately 85% seen once. This rearrangement joins TRBV6-5 to TRBJ2-1; 8 nucleotides line up with TRBD1. The TCR originated in an adult in good health. The material was peripheral blood, obtained on day 0 of MenACWY control vaccination. CDR3 region: CASSQGANEQFF. CDR3 sequence (DNA): TGTGCCAGCAGTCAGGGGGCTAATGAGCAGTTCTTC.